Listed below are T cell receptor beta chains from one sample, sequenced in a study of blood T cell repertoires in COVID-19. Assay used: immunoSEQ multiplex PCR; TCRdb lists only in-frame clones, some missing. The sample has 400,000 to 550,000 clones; approximately 90% are singletons. Sequenced input: PBMCs or T cells enriched from blood (not recorded which). These receptors were obtained from a woman between 18 and 30 years old with acute COVID-19. Each CDR3 is given with its conserved first and last residue. Clone size, where shown, is once, few, many, or a class for clones that have expanded.

v_call,j_call,clone_size,cdr3_aa
TRBV5-1,TRBJ2-1,-,CASSLDKRTSGKYEQFF
TRBV20-1,TRBJ2-2,-,CSAQGARELFF
TRBV2,TRBJ1-5,-,CASKGRGENQPQHF
TRBV6-6,TRBJ1-4,-,CASTRGGGGPNEKLFF
TRBV11-2,TRBJ1-2,-,CASSPLAHYGYTF
TRBV7-2,TRBJ2-1,-,CASSLARLAGSYNEQFF
TRBV7-9,TRBJ2-1,-,CASSTKRKTSGRVVSYNEQFF
TRBV28,TRBJ2-7,-,CASSDPGTGDYEQYF
TRBV14,TRBJ1-1,once,CASSQAPHRLTNTEAFF
TRBV7-9,TRBJ1-2,-,CASSQDGVYGYTF
TRBV19,TRBJ2-1,-,CATTQGYTYNEQFF
TRBV28,TRBJ1-1,-,CASSFGVWEYTEAFF
TRBV7-3,TRBJ2-1,-,CASSQGTSGGNEQFF
TRBV11-2,TRBJ2-3,few,CASSSRERVAADTQYF